This TCR beta chain comes out of a study of T cells after yellow fever vaccination. General study results and limits: Contamination by abundant bulk-population clonotypes could be present in FACS-sorted repertoires.

TCRdb fed the 5' RACE reads into MiXCR, producing one record per CDR3 protein. Here the sample spans hundreds of thousands of distinct CDR3 sequences, 8.7% being singletons. A few counts support this clonotype. Its antigen is undetermined. CDR3 length equals 12 residues. With 3 bases removed from V and 4 bases from J, the gap between germline ends came to 4 bases. Germline CDR1 and CDR2: SGHTA and FQGNSA. This specimen consisted of PBMCs, obtained on the day of the first yellow fever vaccination. This clonotype was sampled from a man between 18 and 35 years old who received the YFV17D yellow fever vaccine. The J gene is TRBJ2-1, the V gene TRBV7-2, with D hard to call. The CDR3 nucleotides read TGTGCCAGCAGCTTTCTATACAATGAGCAGTTCTTC. Translated: CASSFLYNEQFF.